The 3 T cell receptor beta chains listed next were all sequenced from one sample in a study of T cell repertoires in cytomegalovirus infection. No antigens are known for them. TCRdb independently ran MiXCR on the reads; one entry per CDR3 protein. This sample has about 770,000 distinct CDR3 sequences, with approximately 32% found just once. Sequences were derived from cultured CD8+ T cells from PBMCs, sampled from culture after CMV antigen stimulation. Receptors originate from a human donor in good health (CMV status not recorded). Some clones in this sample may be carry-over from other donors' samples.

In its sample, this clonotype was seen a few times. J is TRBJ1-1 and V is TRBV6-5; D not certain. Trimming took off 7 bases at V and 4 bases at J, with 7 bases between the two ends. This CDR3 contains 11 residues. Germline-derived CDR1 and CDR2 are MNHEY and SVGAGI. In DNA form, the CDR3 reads TGTGCCAGCATCGTCGGCACTGAAGCTTTCTTT. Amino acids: CASIVGTEAFF.

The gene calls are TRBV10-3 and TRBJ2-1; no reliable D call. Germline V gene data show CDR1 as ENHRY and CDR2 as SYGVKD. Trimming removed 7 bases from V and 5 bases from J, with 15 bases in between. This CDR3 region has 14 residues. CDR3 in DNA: TGTGCCATCAAGGTCACAACCTTGGACAATGAGCAGTTCTTC. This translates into CAIKVTTLDNEQFF.

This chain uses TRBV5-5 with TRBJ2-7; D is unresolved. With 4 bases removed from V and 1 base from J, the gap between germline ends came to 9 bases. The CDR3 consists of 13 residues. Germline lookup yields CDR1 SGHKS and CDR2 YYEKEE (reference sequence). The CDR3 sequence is CASSPAISYEQYF. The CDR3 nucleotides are TGTGCCAGCAGCCCAGCTATTTCCTACGAGCAGTACTTC.